What follows are 16 T cell receptor beta chains derived from one specimen sequenced in a study of T cells in Graves' hyperthyroidism and ophthalmopathy. The CDR3 regions of TCR beta were amplified from RNA transcripts. The HTBI set primed first-round TCR CDR3 RT-PCR. TCRdb reprocessed the multiplex PCR reads via MiXCR and lists one record per CDR3 protein. The sample includes about 320,000 distinct CDR3 sequences, roughly 17% of them seen just once. The sample taken for sequencing was blood. These receptors came from a man aged 30-40 years with Graves' hyperthyroidism.

This clonotype was detected only a few times. J is TRBJ2-1 and V is TRBV7-9, with D perhaps TRBD2 (6 bases). Germline assignment: CDR1 SEHNR and CDR2 FQNEAQ (reference sequence). The length of the CDR3 is 13 residues. V lost 2 bases to trimming and J lost 10 bases, with 12 bases between them. The CDR3 here is CASSLRGLAEQFF. DNA for the CDR3: TGTGCCAGCAGCTTAAGGGGCCTAGCGGAGCAGTTCTTC.

This chain uses TRBV7-9 with TRBJ2-7; possibly TRBD1 or TRBD2 for D (5 bases each). This CDR3 is built from 15 residues. With 5 bases removed from V and 0 bases from J, the gap between germline ends came to 14 bases. CDR1 and CDR2 from the germline V gene are SEHNR and FQNEAQ (reference sequence). The CDR3 reads CASSKTGTNSYEQYF. The DNA of the CDR3 is TGTGCCAGCAGCAAAACCGGGACCAACTCCTACGAGCAGTACTTC.

This clonotype appeared many times. This sequence joins TRBV3-1 and TRBJ2-1; D gene ambiguous. This CDR3 is 14 amino acids long. V was clipped by 1 base and J by 6 bases, with 10 bases between them. Per the germline V gene, CDR1 is LGHDT and CDR2 is YNNKEL (reference sequence). DNA for the CDR3: TGTGCCAGCAGCCAAGTTCTTAACGGCAATGAGCAGTTCTTC. Protein: CASSQVLNGNEQFF.

The chain carries TRBV20-1 and TRBJ2-7; 8 bases are shared with TRBD2. In germline, CDR1 is DFQATT, CDR2 SNEGSKA (reference sequence). Germline trimming cut 0 bases from V and 3 bases from J; bases unmatched to any gene: 4. CDR3 length: 14 amino acids. The chain's CDR3 is CSARDVRGDYEQYF. The CDR3 coding sequence is TGCAGTGCTAGAGATGTGCGGGGGGACTACGAGCAGTACTTC.

The sample holds a few counts of this clonotype. In DNA, the CDR3 is TGTGCCAGCAGCACCGACCCAGCAGTCAATCAGCCCCAGCATTTT. As protein: CASSTDPAVNQPQHF. This sequence joins TRBV9 and TRBJ1-5; no clear D. From germline, CDR1 is SGDLS and CDR2 YYNGEE. V was shortened by 4 bases and J by 3 bases, with 14 bases between the two germline ends. The CDR3 covers 15 residues.

Here the CDR3 reads CASSWGVSFYEQYF. The CDR3 bases are TGTGCCAGCAGTTGGGGTGTCAGCTTCTACGAGCAGTACTTC. J is TRBJ2-7 and V is TRBV13; D gene ambiguous. CDR1 and CDR2 (germline): PRHDT, FYEKMQ (reference sequence). This CDR3 has 14 amino acids. V lost 6 bases to trimming and J lost 3 bases, with 15 bases between them.

The rearrangement joins TRBV5-1 to TRBJ1-3; D is unresolved. V lost 2 bases, J lost 0 bases, and 6 bases lay in between. The CDR3 totals 14 residues. Germline CDR1 reads SGHRS; CDR2 reads YFSETQ. The CDR3 nucleotides are TGCGCCAGCAGCTTTGGCAACTCTGGAAACACCATATATTTT. Protein sequence: CASSFGNSGNTIYF.

This clonotype showed up many times. The chain employs TRBV27 and TRBJ2-5; 9 bases line up with TRBD1. Germline V gene data show CDR1 as MNHEY and CDR2 as SMNVEV (reference sequence). V trimming: 5 bases; J trimming: 2 bases; junction bases outside the gene matches: 15. The CDR3 runs 18 residues. CDR3 protein: CASSRARDRDVSQETQYF. For the CDR3, the DNA is TGTGCCAGCAGTCGCGCCCGGGACAGGGATGTATCTCAAGAGACCCAGTACTTC.

Details on this clonotype: The junction and the germline gene differ at one end; a read error may be behind it. The chain recombines TRBV5-1 with TRBJ1-2; D unresolved. There are 14 residues in the CDR3. Germline CDR1 reads SGHRS; CDR2 reads YFSETQ. This chain's CDR3 is CASGRREWGYGYTF. Here the CDR3 DNA reads TGTGCCAGCGGGCGGAGGGAATGGGGCTATGGCTACACCTTC.

This clonotype was seen a handful of times. The chain has TRBV7-8 and TRBJ2-7; TRBD1 matches at 8 bases. In germline, CDR1 is SGHVS, CDR2 FQNEAQ. With V trimmed by 5 bases and J by 3 bases, 9 bases remained unmatched. The CDR3 length is 15 residues. CDR3 DNA sequence: TGTGCCAGCAGCCCCAGCAGGGGGCCTTACTACGAGCAGTACTTC. Translation gives CASSPSRGPYYEQYF.

This clonotype was counted at least ten times. The chain has TRBV29-1 and TRBJ1-1, with TRBD1 as a possible D gene (6 bases). The CDR3 extends over 14 amino acids. Trimming stripped 7 bases from V and 6 bases from J, with 21 bases between. Germline-derived CDR1 and CDR2 are SQVTM and ANQGSEA. The CDR3 region is CSGGTNAGVSEAFF. CDR3 nucleotides: TGCAGCGGGGGGACAAACGCGGGCGTATCTGAAGCTTTCTTT. The entire variable domain, with the rest obtained from reference TRBV29-1 and TRBJ1-1, is as follows: SAVISQKPSRDICQRGTSLTIQCQVDSQVTMMFWYRQQPGQSLTLIATANQGSEATYESGFVIDKFPISRPNLTFSTLTVSNMSPEDSSIYLCSGGTNAGVSEAFFGQGTRLTVV.

The table lists this clonotype with many counts. The CDR3 loop is CASSHTGPGNTIYF. The CDR3, as DNA: TGTGCCAGCAGCCACACAGGGCCAGGGAACACCATATATTTT. V is TRBV7-8 and J is TRBJ1-3, with a possible D match to TRBD1 (6 bases). Germline CDR1 is SGHVS and CDR2 is FQNEAQ. This CDR3 comprises 14 residues. The V end was cut by 5 bases, the J end by 7 bases, with 15 bases between. The full variable domain, its missing parts supplied by reference TRBV7-8 and TRBJ1-3, is GAGVSQSPRYKVAKRGQDVALRCDPISGHVSLFWYQQALGQGPEFLTYFQNEAQLDKSGLPSDRFFAERPEGSVSTLKIQRTQQEDSAVYLCASSHTGPGNTIYFGEGSWLTVV.

Comment on this clonotype: A much larger clone sits a single nucleotide away, making a read error possible. The V and J genes are TRBV12-3 or TRBV12-4 and TRBJ2-4, with TRBD2 as a possible D gene (5 bases). The CDR3 loop spans 14 amino acids. With 7 bases removed from V and 3 bases from J, the gap between germline ends came to 13 bases. The CDR3 sequence is CASTALADKNIQYF. The CDR3 nucleotides are TGTGCCAGCACCGCCCTAGCTGACAAAAACATTCAGTACTTC.

The chain carries TRBV5-6 and TRBJ2-1; D unresolved. The V and J ends lost 3 bases and 5 bases respectively, with 9 bases between them. Germline values: CDR1 SGHDT, CDR2 YYEEEE. This CDR3 spans 13 amino acids. CDR3 sequence reads: CASSSHSNNEQFF. For the CDR3, the DNA is TGTGCCAGCAGCTCGCACAGCAACAATGAGCAGTTCTTC.

This clonotype came up many times. The chain recombines TRBV7-2 with TRBJ1-5; perhaps TRBD1 as D (5 bases). Trimming stripped 4 bases from V and 4 bases from J, with 14 bases between. This CDR3 contains 15 residues. CDR1 is SGHTA, CDR2 FQGNSA, per germline. The CDR3 is CASSWGIRENQPQHF. CDR3 nucleotide sequence: TGTGCCAGCAGCTGGGGGATAAGAGAAAATCAGCCCCAGCATTTT.

This clonotype was recorded many times. The chain combines TRBV3-1 with TRBJ1-1, with 8 positions matching TRBD1. CDR1 and CDR2 from the germline V gene are LGHDT and YNNKEL (reference sequence). CDR3 length: 13 amino acids. V gave up 0 bases and J gave up 10 bases; unmatched junction bases: 4. DNA for the CDR3: TGTGCCAGCAGCCAAGACCCCGGGACAGGAGCTTTCTTT. As protein: CASSQDPGTGAFF.